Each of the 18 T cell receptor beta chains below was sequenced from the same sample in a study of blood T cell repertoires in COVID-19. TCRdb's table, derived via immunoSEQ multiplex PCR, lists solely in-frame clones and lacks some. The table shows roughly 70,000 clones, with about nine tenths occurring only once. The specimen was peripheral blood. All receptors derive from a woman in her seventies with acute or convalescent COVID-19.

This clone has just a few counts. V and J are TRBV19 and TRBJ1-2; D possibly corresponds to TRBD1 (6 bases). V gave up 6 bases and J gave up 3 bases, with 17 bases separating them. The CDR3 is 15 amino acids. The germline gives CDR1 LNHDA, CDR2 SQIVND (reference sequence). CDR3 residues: CASRRPGDYDYGYTF. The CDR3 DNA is TGTGCCAGTAGAAGACCAGGGGATTATGACTATGGCTACACCTTC. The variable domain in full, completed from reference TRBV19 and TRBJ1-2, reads DGGITQSPKYLFRKEGQNVTLSCEQNLNHDAMYWYRQDPGQGLRLIYYSQIVNDFQKGDIAEGYSVSREKKESFPLTVTSAQKNPTAFYLCASRRPGDYDYGYTFGSGTRLTVV.

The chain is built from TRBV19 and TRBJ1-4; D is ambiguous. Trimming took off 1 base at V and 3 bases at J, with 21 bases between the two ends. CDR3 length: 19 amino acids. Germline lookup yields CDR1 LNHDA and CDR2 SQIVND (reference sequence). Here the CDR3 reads CASSIARGLNLLANEKLFF. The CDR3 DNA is TGTGCCAGTAGTATAGCTAGAGGCCTCAACCTGCTGGCTAATGAAAAACTGTTTTTT.

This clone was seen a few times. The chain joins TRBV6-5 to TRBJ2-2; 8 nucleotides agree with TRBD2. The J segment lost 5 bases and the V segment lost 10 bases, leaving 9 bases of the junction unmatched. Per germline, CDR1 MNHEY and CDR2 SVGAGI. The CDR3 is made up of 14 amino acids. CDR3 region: CATLAGLWTGELFF. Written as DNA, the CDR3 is TGTGCCACCTTAGCGGGACTATGGACCGGGGAGCTGTTTTTT.

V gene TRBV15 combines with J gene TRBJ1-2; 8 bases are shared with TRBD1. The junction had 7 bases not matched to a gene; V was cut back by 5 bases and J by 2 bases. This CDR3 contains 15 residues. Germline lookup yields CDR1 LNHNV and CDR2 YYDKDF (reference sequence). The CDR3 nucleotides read TGTGCCACCAGCTATTGGACAGGGAAGAACTATGGCTACACCTTC. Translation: CATSYWTGKNYGYTF.

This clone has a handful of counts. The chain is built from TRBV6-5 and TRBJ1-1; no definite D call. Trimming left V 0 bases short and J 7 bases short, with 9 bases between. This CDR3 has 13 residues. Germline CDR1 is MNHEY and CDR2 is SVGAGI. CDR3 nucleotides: TGTGCCAGCAGTTACTCCGGACTGGGTGAAGCTTTCTTT. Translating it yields CASSYSGLGEAFF.

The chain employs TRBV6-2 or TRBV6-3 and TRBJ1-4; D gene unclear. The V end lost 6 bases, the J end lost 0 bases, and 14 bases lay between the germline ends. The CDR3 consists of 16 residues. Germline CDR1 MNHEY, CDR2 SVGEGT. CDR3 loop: CASSPDTGATNEKLFF. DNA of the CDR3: TGTGCCAGCAGCCCCGATACCGGAGCAACTAATGAAAAACTGTTTTTT.

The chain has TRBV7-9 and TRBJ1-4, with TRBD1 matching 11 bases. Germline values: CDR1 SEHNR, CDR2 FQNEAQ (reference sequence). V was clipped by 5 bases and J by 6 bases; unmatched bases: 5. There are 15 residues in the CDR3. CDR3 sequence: CASSLEGQGDEKLFF. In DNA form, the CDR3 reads TGTGCCAGCAGCCTAGAGGGACAGGGGGATGAAAAACTGTTTTTT.

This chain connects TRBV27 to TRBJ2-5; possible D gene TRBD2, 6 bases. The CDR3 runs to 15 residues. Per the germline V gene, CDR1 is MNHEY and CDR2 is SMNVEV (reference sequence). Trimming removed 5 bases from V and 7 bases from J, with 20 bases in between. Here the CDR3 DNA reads TGTGCCAGCAGTAGGAGCGCCACCCTGGGGGGGACCCAGTACTTC. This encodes CASSRSATLGGTQYF.

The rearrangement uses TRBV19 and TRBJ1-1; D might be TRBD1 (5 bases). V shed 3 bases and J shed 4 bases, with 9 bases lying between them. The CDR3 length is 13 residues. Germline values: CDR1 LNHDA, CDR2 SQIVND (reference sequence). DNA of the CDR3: TGTGCCAGTAGTATCTCCAGGGCCACTGAAGCTTTCTTT. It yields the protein CASSISRATEAFF.

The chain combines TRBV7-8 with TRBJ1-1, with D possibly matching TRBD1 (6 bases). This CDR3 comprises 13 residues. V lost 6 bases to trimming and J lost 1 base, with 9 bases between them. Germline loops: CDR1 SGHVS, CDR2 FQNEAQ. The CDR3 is CASRQTGNTEAFF. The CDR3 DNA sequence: TGTGCCAGCAGACAGACAGGGAACACTGAAGCTTTCTTT.

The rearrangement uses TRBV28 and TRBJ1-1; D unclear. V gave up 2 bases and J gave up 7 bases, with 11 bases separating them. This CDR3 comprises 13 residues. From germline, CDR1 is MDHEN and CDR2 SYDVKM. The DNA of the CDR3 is TGTGCCAGCAGTTTAACGGGTTACGGTGAAGCTTTCTTT. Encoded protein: CASSLTGYGEAFF. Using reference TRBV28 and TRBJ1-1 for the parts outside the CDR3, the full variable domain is DVKVTQSSRYLVKRTGEKVFLECVQDMDHENMFWYRQDPGLGLRLIYFSYDVKMKEKGDIPEGYSVSREKKERFSLILESASTNQTSMYLCASSLTGYGEAFFGQGTRLTVV.

The CDR3 coding sequence is TGTGCCAGCAGTGAAAGAGGGACAGGGCTACCCTATAATTCACCCCTCCACTTT. Protein sequence: CASSERGTGLPYNSPLHF. The genes are TRBV6-1 and TRBJ1-6; 9 positions match TRBD1. CDR3 size: 18 residues. Germline-derived CDR1 and CDR2 are MNHNS and SASEGT. V lost 2 bases, J lost 2 bases, and 7 bases stayed unmatched.

CDR3 DNA sequence: TGTGCCAGTAGTATAAGGGGGGGGGACACTGAAGCTTTCTTT. It specifies CASSIRGGDTEAFF. This chain uses TRBV19 with TRBJ1-1; D is perhaps TRBD1 (6 bases). Germline CDR1 is LNHDA and CDR2 is SQIVND (reference sequence). The CDR3 spans 14 residues. V dropped 2 bases and J dropped 3 bases, with 10 bases sitting between them.

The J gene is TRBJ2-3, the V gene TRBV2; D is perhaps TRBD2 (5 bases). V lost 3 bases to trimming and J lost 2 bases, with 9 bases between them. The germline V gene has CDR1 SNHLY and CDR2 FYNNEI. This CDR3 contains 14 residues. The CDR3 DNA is TGTGCCAGCAGTGAGCTAGCTTTCACAGATACGCAGTATTTT. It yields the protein CASSELAFTDTQYF.

CDR3 loop: CASSTGTVNEKLFF. The CDR3 coding sequence is TGTGCCAGCTCAACCGGGACAGTGAATGAAAAACTGTTTTTT. The chain couples TRBV18 to TRBJ1-4, with TRBD1 identical over 7 bases. The CDR3 has 14 amino acids. Germline CDR1 and CDR2: KGHSH and LQKENI. Losses at the gene ends were 5 bases for V and 5 bases for J; bases not matched to a gene: 5.

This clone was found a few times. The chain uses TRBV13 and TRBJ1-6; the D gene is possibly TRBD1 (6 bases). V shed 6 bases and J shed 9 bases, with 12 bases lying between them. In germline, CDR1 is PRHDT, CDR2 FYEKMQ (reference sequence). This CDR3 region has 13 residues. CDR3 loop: CASSSGEVSPLHF. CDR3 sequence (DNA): TGTGCCAGCAGTTCAGGGGAAGTTTCACCCCTCCACTTT.

CDR3 loop: CASSPPGQLQETQYF. The DNA for the CDR3 is TGTGCCAGCTCACCACCGGGACAGTTACAAGAGACCCAGTACTTC. The chain couples TRBV18 to TRBJ2-5, with TRBD1 identical over 7 bases. Germline V gene lookup returns CDR1 KGHSH and CDR2 LQKENI. The junction had 3 bases not matched to a gene; V was cut back by 0 bases and J by 2 bases. The CDR3 contains 15 residues.

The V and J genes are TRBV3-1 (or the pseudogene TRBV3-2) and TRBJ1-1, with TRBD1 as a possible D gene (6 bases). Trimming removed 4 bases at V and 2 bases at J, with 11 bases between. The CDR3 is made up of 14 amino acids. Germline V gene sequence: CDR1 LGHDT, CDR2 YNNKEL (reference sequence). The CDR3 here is CASSPGHHNTEAFF. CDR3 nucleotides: TGTGCCAGCAGCCCGGGACACCATAACACTGAAGCTTTCTTT.